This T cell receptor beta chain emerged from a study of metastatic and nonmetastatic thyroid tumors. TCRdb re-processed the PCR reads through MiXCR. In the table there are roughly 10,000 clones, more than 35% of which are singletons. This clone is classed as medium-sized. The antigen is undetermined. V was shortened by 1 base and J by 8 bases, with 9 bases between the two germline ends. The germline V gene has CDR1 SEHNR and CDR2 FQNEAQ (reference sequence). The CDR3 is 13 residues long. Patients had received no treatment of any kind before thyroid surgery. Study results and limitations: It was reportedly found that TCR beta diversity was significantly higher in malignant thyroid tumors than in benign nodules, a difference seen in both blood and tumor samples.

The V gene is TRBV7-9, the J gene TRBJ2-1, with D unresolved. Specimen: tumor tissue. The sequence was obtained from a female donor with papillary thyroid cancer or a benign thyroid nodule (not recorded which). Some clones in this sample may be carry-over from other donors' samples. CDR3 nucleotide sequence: TGTGCCAGCAGCTTAGTTAATCGGGATGAGCAGTTCTTC. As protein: CASSLVNRDEQFF.